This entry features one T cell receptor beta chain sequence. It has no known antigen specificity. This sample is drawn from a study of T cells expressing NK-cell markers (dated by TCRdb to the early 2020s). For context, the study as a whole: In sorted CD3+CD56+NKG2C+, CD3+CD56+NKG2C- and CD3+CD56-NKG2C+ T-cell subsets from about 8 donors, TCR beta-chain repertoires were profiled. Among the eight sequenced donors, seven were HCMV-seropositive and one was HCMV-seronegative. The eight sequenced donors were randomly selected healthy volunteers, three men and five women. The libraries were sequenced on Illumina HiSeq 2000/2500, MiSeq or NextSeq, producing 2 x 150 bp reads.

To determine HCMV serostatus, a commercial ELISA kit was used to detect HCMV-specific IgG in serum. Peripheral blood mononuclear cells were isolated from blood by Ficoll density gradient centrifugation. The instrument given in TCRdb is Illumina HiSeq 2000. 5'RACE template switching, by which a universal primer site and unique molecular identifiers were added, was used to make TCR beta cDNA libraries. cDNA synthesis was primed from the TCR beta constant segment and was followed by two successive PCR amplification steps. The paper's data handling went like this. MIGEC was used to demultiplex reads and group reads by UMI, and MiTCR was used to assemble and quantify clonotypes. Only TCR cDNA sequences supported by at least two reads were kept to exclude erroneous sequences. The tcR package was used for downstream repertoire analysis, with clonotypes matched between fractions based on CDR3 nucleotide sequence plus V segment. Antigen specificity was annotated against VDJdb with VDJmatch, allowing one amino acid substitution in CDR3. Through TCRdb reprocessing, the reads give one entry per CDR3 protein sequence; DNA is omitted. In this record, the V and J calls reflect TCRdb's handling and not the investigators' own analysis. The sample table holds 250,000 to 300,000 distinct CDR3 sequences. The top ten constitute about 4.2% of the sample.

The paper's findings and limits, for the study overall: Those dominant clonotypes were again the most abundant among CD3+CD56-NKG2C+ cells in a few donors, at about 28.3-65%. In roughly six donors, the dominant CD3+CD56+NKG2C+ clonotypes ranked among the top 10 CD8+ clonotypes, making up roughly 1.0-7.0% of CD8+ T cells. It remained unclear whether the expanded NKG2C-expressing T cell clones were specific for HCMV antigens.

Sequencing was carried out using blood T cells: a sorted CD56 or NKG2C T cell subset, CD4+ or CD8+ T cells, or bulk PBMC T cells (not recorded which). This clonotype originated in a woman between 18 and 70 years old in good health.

The CDR3 protein sequence reads: CASSSSVGLREAFF. Recombination linked TRBV12-3 or TRBV12-4 to TRBJ1-1. The CDR3 has 14 amino acids, counting the end cysteine and phenylalanine. DNA is not recorded here.